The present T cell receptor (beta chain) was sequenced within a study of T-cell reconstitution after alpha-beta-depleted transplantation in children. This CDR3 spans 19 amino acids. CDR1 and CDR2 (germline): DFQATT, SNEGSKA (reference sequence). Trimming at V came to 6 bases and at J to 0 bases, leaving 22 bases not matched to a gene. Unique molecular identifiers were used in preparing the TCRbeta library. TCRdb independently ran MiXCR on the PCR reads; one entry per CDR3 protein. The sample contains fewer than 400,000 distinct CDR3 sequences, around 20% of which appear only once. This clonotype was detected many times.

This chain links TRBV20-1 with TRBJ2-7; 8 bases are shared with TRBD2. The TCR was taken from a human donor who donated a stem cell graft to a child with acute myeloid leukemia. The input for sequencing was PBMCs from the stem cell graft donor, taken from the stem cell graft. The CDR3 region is CSASFLSGGARLNSYEQYF. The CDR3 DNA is TGCAGTGCCTCTTTCCTCTCGGGGGGGGCTCGATTAAACTCCTACGAGCAGTACTTC.